The entry below describes one T cell receptor (beta chain). The data originate from a study of blood T cell repertoires in COVID-19. At the level of the study: Acute-phase and convalescent COVID-19 samples originated in the United States, Italy and Spain. In each case, the material was cDNA or gDNA derived from T cells, B-cell-depleted T cells, or PBMCs.

Per the germline V gene, CDR1 is SGHNT and CDR2 is YYREEE (reference sequence). The CDR3 sequence is 15 residues long. The V gene end was trimmed by 0 bases and the J gene end by 3 bases; junction bases not matched to a gene: 4. In the original processing: Amplification with reference gene primers provided the estimates of nucleated cell counts. Data came from immunoSEQ multiplex PCR; TCRdb stores just in-frame clones and leaves some out. Clone size and the V and J calls come from that table; the DNA yielded D and trimming. The table lists under 300,000 clones, about four fifths of them singletons, with roughly 1.6% in the top ten.

The rearrangement uses TRBV5-4 and TRBJ2-3, with 7 bases matching TRBD2. The source of this sequence is a human donor with COVID-19, enrolled during active disease. The donor label of this sample is uncertain. Sequenced: peripheral blood. CDR3 bases: TGTGCCAGCAGCTTGGAACCTAGCGGAACAGATACGCAGTATTTT. Protein product: CASSLEPSGTDTQYF.